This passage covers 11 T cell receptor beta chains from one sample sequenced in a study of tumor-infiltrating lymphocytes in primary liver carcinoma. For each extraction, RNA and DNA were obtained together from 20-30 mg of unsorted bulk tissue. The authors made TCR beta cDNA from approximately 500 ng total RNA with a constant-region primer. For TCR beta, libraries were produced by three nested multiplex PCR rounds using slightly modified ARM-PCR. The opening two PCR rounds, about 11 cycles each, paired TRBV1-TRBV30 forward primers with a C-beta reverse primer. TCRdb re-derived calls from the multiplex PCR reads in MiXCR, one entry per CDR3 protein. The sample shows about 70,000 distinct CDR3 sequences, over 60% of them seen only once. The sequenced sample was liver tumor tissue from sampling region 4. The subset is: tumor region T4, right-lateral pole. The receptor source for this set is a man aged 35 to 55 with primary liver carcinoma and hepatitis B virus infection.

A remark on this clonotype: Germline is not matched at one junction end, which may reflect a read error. CDR3 sequence: CASTFDWGSTGANVLTF. The CDR3 coding sequence is TGTGCCAGCACTTTCGATTGGGGAAGCACAGGGGCCAACGTCCTGACCTTC. The genes are TRBV6-1 and TRBJ2-6; TRBD1 matches at 7 bases. Germline lookup yields CDR1 MNHNS and CDR2 SASEGT. This CDR3 contains 17 residues.

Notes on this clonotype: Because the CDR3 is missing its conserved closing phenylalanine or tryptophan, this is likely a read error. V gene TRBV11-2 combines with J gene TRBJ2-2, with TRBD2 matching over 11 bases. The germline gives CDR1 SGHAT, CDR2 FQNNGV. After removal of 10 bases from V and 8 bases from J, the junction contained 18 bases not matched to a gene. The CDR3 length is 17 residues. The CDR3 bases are TGTGCCAATAGCCCGTTAGCGGGAGGGCCGAGGGCAGGGGAGCTGTTTCTT. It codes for CANSPLAGGPRAGELFL.

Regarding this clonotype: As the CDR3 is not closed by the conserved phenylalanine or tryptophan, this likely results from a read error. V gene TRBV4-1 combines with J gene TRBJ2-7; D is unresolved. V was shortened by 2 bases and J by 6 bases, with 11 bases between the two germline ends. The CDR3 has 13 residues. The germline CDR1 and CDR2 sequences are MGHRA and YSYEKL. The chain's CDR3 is CASSQKEGFEQYI. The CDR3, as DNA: TGCGCCAGCAGCCAAAAAGAAGGGTTCGAGCAGTACATT.

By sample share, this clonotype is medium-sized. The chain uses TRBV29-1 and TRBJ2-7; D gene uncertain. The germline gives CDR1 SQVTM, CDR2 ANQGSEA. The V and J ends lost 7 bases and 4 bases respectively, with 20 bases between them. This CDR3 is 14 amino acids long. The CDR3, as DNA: TGCAGCGCTACTGTGGCCGTGGGGATGTACGAGCAGTACTTC. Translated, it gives CSATVAVGMYEQYF.

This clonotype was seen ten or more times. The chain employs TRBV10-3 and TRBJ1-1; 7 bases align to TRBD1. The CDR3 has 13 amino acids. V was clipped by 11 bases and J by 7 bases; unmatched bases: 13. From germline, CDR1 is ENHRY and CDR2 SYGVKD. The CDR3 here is CAAGGVQNHEAFF. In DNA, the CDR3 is TGTGCCGCAGGGGGGGTGCAGAACCATGAAGCTTTCTTT.

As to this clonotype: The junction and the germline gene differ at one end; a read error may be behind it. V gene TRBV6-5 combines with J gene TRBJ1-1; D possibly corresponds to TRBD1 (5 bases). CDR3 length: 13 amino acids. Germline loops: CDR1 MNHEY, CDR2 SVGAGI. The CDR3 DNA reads TGTGCCAGCAGGGAGACCGGGGCCACTGAAGCTATCTTT. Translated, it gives CASRETGATEAIF.

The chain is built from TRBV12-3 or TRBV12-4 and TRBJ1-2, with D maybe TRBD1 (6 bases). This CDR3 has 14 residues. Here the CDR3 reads CVSSLQGANYGYTF. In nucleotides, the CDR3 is TGTGTCAGTAGCCTACAGGGAGCTAACTATGGCTACACCTTC.

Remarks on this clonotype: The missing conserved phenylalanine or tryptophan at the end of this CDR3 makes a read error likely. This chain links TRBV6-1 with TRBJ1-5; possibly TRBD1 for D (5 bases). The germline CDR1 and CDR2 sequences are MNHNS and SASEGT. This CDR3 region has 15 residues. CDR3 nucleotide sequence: TGTGCCAGCAGTGAAAGTGGGACCTATAATCAGCTCCAGCATCTT. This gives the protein CASSESGTYNQLQHL.

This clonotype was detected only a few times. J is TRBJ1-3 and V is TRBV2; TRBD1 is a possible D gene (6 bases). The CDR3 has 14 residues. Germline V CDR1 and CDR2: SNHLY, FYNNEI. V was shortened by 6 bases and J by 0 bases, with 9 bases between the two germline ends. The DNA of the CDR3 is TGTGCCAGCAGCATACAGGGCTCTGGAAACACCATATATTTT. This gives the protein CASSIQGSGNTIYF. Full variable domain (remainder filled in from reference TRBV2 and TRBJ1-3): EPEVTQTPSHQVTQMGQEVILRCVPISNHLYFYWYRQILGQKVEFLVSFYNNEISEKSEIFDDQFSVERPDGSNFTLKIRSTKLEDSAMYFCASSIQGSGNTIYFGEGSWLTVV.

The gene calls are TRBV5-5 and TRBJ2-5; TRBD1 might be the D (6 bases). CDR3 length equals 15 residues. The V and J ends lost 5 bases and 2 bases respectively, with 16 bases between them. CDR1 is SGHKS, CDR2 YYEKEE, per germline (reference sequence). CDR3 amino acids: CASRGADWEQETQYF. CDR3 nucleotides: TGTGCCAGCAGGGGGGCCGACTGGGAACAAGAGACCCAGTACTTC.

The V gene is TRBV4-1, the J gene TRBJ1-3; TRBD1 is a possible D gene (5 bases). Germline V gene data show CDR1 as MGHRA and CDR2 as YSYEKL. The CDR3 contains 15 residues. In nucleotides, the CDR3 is TGCACCAACAGCTCGCTTCCGGGACTTACAAATACCATATATTTT. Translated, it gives CTNSSLPGLTNTIYF.